This TCR beta chain came from a study of blood T cell repertoires in COVID-19. The repertoire was sequenced with immunoSEQ multiplex PCR; TCRdb's copy has only in-frame clones and lacks some. The sample includes over 110,000 clones, roughly 90% of them seen just once. Per the germline V gene, CDR1 is LGHDT and CDR2 is YNNKEL (reference sequence). This CDR3 spans 17 amino acids. Germline trimming cut 1 base from V and 6 bases from J; bases unmatched to any gene: 9. The chain combines TRBV3-1 (or the pseudogene TRBV3-2) with TRBJ2-1; 10 nucleotides match TRBD2. The sample taken for sequencing was peripheral blood. The clonotype comes from a man in his 70s with acute or convalescent COVID-19. CDR3 bases: TGTGCCAGCAGCCAAGTGGGCAGCGGGAGGGTGGGCAATGAGCAGTTCTTC. Protein product: CASSQVGSGRVGNEQFF.